This entry lists 20 T cell receptor beta chains sequenced from one sample in a study of chemoradiotherapy in HPV16-positive cancers. Sequencing used immunoSEQ multiplex PCR; TCRdb keeps in-frame clones, though not all of them. This sample has approximately 12,000 clones, with roughly 90% found just once. Sequenced material: blood, taken from a patient who underwent chemoradiotherapy. Receptor source: a human donor with HPV-associated anogenital cancer.

The chain carries TRBV4-1 and TRBJ1-2; TRBD1 matches at 7 bases. CDR1 is MGHRA, CDR2 YSYEKL, per germline. V shed 0 bases, J shed 2 bases, and the junction held 0 bases outside the gene matches. CDR3 length: 14 residues. Here the CDR3 reads CASSQETGNYGYTF. The CDR3 region has the DNA TGCGCCAGCAGCCAAGAGACAGGGAACTATGGCTACACCTTC.

This clone came up once. The CDR3 coding sequence is TGTGCCAGCAGTCCCCGACTAGGATGGCCCTCAGAGACCCAGTACTTC. Encoded protein: CASSPRLGWPSETQYF. The chain carries TRBV27 and TRBJ2-5, with TRBD2 as a possible D gene (6 bases). There are 16 residues in the CDR3. V was trimmed by 5 bases and J by 4 bases, leaving 20 bases between them. Germline assignment: CDR1 MNHEY and CDR2 SMNVEV (reference sequence).

CDR3 loop: CASSPTGGFEKLFF. The CDR3 DNA follows: TGTGCCAGCAGCCCGACAGGGGGCTTCGAAAAACTGTTTTTT. The chain links TRBV7-2 to TRBJ1-4; TRBD1 agrees at 10 bases. V was clipped by 5 bases and J by 8 bases; unmatched bases: 5. This CDR3 is built from 14 residues. Per germline, CDR1 SGHTA and CDR2 FQGNSA.

In its sample, this clone was seen once. The chain couples TRBV7-2 to TRBJ1-2; 10 nucleotides line up with TRBD1. V was pared by 5 bases and J by 3 bases, with 9 bases of the junction left unmatched. There are 16 residues in the CDR3. Per germline, CDR1 SGHTA and CDR2 FQGNSA. The CDR3 coding sequence is TGTGCCAGCAGCGATAGGACAGGGGGAGGGGACTATGGCTACACCTTC. Translation gives CASSDRTGGGDYGYTF.

The chain carries TRBV7-3 and TRBJ2-1; 9 bases are a match to TRBD2. V lost 5 bases and J lost 0; bases outside the gene matches: 14. The germline V gene encodes CDR1 SGHTA and CDR2 FQGTGA. The CDR3 loop spans 19 amino acids. The CDR3 DNA follows: TGTGCCAGCAGCCCGAGAAGCCTAGCGGGGCTCAGCTCCTACAATGAGCAGTTCTTC. Protein: CASSPRSLAGLSSYNEQFF.

V and J are TRBV9 and TRBJ1-3, with 7 bases identical to TRBD1. Germline assignment: CDR1 SGDLS and CDR2 YYNGEE. V was pared by 0 bases and J by 1 base, with 4 bases of the junction left unmatched. The CDR3 runs 16 residues. This CDR3 is CASSVDRGQSGNTIYF. Here the CDR3 DNA reads TGTGCCAGCAGCGTAGACAGGGGACAATCTGGAAACACCATATATTTT.

This chain joins TRBV5-4 and TRBJ1-6; TRBD1 is a possible D gene (6 bases). The V gene lost 5 bases and the J gene lost 1 base, with 10 bases spanning the gap. The germline V gene has CDR1 SGHNT and CDR2 YYREEE (reference sequence). The CDR3 is 15 residues long. This chain's CDR3 is CASRATGSYNSPLHF. The CDR3 DNA reads as TGTGCCAGCAGGGCAACAGGGTCCTATAATTCACCCCTCCACTTT.

This rearrangement joins TRBV30 to TRBJ1-5; the D gene is possibly TRBD1 (5 bases). V was clipped by 3 bases and J by 3 bases, with 15 bases between them. This CDR3 has 15 residues. Germline CDR1 and CDR2: GTSNPN and SVGIG (reference sequence). Here the CDR3 DNA reads TGTGCCTGGAGGCGGGCGGGGGGTACCAATCAGCCCCAGCATTTT. Translated, it gives CAWRRAGGTNQPQHF.

The V and J genes are TRBV16 and TRBJ1-2; D gene unclear. The germline CDR1 and CDR2 sequences are KGHSY and FQNENV. The length of the CDR3 is 15 residues. V was shortened by 3 bases and J by 10 bases, with 21 bases between the two germline ends. DNA for the CDR3: TGTGCCAGCAGCCAGAGGGCAGGTGGGTTGGAAGACTACACCTTC. Amino acid sequence: CASSQRAGGLEDYTF.

This chain uses TRBV5-1 with TRBJ2-7, with 8 positions matching TRBD2. Trimming removed 0 bases from V and 2 bases from J; junction bases left unmatched: 4. The CDR3 has 15 amino acids. CDR1 SGHRS and CDR2 YFSETQ come from the germline V gene. The CDR3 bases are TGCGCCAGCAGCTTGGGCGGGGGGCAGGCCTACGAGCAGTACTTC. Amino acid sequence: CASSLGGGQAYEQYF. Full variable domain (outside the CDR3, taken from reference TRBV5-1 and TRBJ2-7): KAGVTQTPRYLIKTRGQQVTLSCSPISGHRSVSWYQQTPGQGLQFLFEYFSETQRNKGNFPGRFSGRQFSNSRSEMNVSTLELGDSALYLCASSLGGGQAYEQYFGPGTRLTVT.

This clone was found once. CDR3 bases: TGTGCCAGCAGCTTGGCCATGGGGGGCTACGAGCAGTTCTTC. Protein sequence: CASSLAMGGYEQFF. The gene calls are TRBV5-4 and TRBJ2-1; D is perhaps TRBD1 or TRBD2 (6 bases each). The CDR3 is 14 residues long. V was cut by 0 bases and J by 10 bases, with 14 bases left in between. Germline CDR1 and CDR2: SGHNT and YYREEE (reference sequence).

This clone was picked up a small number of times. This chain joins TRBV6-5 and TRBJ2-1; TRBD2 matches 7 bases. The CDR3 is 13 amino acids. Germline trimming cut 8 bases from V and 4 bases from J; bases unmatched to any gene: 5. The germline CDR1 and CDR2 sequences are MNHEY and SVGAGI. The DNA for the CDR3 is TGTGCCAGCGGGAGGGAGTGGTACAATGAGCAGTTCTTC. Translation gives CASGREWYNEQFF.

This clone showed up just once. The chain carries TRBV15 and TRBJ2-5, with a weak D call TRBD2 (5 bases). The end of the DNA aligns better with TRBJ2-7, so the J call may be wrong. Germline values: CDR1 LNHNV, CDR2 YYDKDF (reference sequence). The CDR3 sequence is 14 residues long. The CDR3 DNA sequence: TGTGCCACCAGCAGGGACCCACGGGGATACGAGCAGTACTTC. It yields the protein CATSRDPRGYEQYF.

V and J are TRBV5-4 and TRBJ1-3; 7 bases agree with TRBD1. V trimming: 3 bases; J trimming: 1 base; junction bases outside the gene matches: 10. This CDR3 is 17 amino acids long. Germline V lookup: CDR1 SGHNT, CDR2 YYREEE (reference sequence). This CDR3 is CASSSRQGTQSGNTIYF. As DNA, the CDR3 is TGTGCCAGCAGCTCCCGACAGGGCACCCAATCTGGAAACACCATATATTTT.

The chain carries TRBV5-6 and TRBJ1-1; the D is unclear. The germline CDR1 and CDR2 sequences are SGHDT and YYEEEE. V lost 2 bases to trimming and J lost 0 bases, with 5 bases between them. This CDR3 has 13 residues. CDR3 nucleotide sequence: TGTGCCAGCAGCTTAGTGGTGAACACTGAAGCTTTCTTT. Amino acid sequence: CASSLVVNTEAFF.

The sample holds one count of this clone. The gene calls are TRBV27 and TRBJ2-7; 10 bases fit TRBD1. CDR3 length: 15 amino acids. Trimming at V came to 7 bases and at J to 1 base, leaving 7 bases not matched to a gene. The germline CDR1 and CDR2 sequences are MNHEY and SMNVEV (reference sequence). The CDR3 coding sequence is TGTGCCAGCATCCGAAGGACAGGGGGTTCCTACGAGCAGTACTTC. Its protein product is CASIRRTGGSYEQYF.

The chain joins TRBV29-1 to TRBJ2-7; no clear D. Per the germline V gene, CDR1 is SQVTM and CDR2 is ANQGSEA. The CDR3 has 15 residues. The ends were cut back, 0 bases at V and 3 bases at J, with 15 bases in the middle. The CDR3 region has the DNA TGCAGCGTTGAAGATCAAGTAGCAGGTGTCTACGAGCAGTACTTC. It is translated as CSVEDQVAGVYEQYF.

V gene TRBV2 combines with J gene TRBJ1-5; 8 bases fit TRBD1. The CDR3 covers 14 residues. V was clipped by 5 bases and J by 9 bases; unmatched bases: 9. Germline loops: CDR1 SNHLY, CDR2 FYNNEI. The CDR3 DNA is TGTGCCAGCAGTTCCCTGGACAGGGCAGGGCCCCAGCATTTT. Translated: CASSSLDRAGPQHF.

The chain is built from TRBV14 and TRBJ2-7; 12 bases match TRBD1. Germline CDR1 and CDR2: SGHDN and FVKESK. V dropped 0 bases and J dropped 3; count of bases not matched to a gene: 3. This CDR3 spans 16 amino acids. CDR3 coding DNA: TGTGCCAGCAGCCAAGAGGGACAGGGGGCTCTCTACGAGCAGTACTTC. Protein product: CASSQEGQGALYEQYF.

The chain employs TRBV11-2 and TRBJ2-1, with D possibly TRBD2 on 6 matching bases. The CDR3 is 15 amino acids. Germline CDR1 and CDR2: SGHAT and FQNNGV. V gave up 8 bases and J gave up 6 bases, with 20 bases separating them. The CDR3 sequence: CASAGLVTSGNEQFF. The CDR3 DNA follows: TGTGCCAGCGCGGGGCTAGTGACCTCGGGCAATGAGCAGTTCTTC.